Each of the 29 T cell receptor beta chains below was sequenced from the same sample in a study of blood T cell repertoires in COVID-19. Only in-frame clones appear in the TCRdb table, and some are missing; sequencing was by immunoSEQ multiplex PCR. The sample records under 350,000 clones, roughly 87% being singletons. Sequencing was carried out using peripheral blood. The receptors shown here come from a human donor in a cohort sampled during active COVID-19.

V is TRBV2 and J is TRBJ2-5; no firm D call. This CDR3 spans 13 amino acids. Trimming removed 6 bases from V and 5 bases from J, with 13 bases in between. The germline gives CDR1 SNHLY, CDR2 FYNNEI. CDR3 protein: CASSPRPRETQYF. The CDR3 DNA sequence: TGTGCCAGCAGCCCACGACCGCGGGAGACCCAGTACTTC. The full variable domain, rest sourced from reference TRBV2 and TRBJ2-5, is EPEVTQTPSHQVTQMGQEVILRCVPISNHLYFYWYRQILGQKVEFLVSFYNNEISEKSEIFDDQFSVERPDGSNFTLKIRSTKLEDSAMYFCASSPRPRETQYFGPGTRLLVL.

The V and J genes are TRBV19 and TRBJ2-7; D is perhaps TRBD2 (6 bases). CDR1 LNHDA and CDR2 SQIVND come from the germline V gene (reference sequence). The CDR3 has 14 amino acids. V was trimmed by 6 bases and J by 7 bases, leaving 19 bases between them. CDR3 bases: TGTGCCAGTAGGCCAGGGCGGGGATCGTGGGAGCAGTACTTC. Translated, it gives CASRPGRGSWEQYF.

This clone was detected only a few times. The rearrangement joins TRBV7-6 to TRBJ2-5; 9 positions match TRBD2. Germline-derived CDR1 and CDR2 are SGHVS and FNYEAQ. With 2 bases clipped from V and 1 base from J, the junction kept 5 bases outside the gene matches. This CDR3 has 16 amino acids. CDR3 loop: CASSLLVAGAQETQYF. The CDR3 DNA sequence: TGTGCCAGCAGCTTATTGGTAGCGGGAGCCCAAGAGACCCAGTACTTC.

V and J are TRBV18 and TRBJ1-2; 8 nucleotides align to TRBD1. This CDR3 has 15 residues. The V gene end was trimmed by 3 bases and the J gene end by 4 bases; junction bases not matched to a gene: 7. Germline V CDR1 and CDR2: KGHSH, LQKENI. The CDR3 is CASSPRTGLSYGYTF. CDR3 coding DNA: TGTGCCAGCTCACCGAGGACAGGGTTGAGCTATGGCTACACCTTC.

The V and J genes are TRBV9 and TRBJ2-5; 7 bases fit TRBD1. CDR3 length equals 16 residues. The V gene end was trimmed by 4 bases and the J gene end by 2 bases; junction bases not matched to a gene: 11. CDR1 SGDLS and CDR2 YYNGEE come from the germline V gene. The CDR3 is CASSLRQGLLQETQYF. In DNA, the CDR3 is TGTGCCAGCAGCCTCCGACAGGGCCTGTTACAAGAGACCCAGTACTTC.

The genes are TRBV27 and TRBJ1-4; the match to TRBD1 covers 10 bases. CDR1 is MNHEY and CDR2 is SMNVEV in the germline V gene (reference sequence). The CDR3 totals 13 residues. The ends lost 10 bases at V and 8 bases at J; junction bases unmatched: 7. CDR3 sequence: CATGTGDGEKLFF. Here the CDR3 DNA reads TGTGCCACCGGGACAGGGGATGGAGAAAAACTGTTTTTT.

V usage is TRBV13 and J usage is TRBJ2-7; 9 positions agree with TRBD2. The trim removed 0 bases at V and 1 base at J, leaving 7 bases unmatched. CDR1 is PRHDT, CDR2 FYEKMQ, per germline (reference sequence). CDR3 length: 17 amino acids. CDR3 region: CASSLGPSSGRSYEQYF. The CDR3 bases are TGTGCCAGCAGCTTAGGCCCGAGCAGCGGGAGGTCCTACGAGCAGTACTTC.

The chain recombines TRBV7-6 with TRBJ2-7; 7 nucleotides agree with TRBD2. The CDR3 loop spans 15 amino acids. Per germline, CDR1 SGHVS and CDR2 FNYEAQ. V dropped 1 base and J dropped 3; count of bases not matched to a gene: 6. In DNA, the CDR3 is TGTGCCAGCAGCTTAGTATCGGGAGGTAACTACGAGCAGTACTTC. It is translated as CASSLVSGGNYEQYF.

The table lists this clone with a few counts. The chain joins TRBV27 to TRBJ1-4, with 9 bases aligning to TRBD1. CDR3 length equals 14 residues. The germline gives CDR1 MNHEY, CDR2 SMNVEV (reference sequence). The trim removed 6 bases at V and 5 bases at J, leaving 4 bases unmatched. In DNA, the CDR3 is TGTGCCAGCAGGAGACAGGGGGAGAATGAAAAACTGTTTTTT. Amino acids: CASRRQGENEKLFF. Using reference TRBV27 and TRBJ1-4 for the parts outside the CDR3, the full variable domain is EAQVTQNPRYLITVTGKKLTVTCSQNMNHEYMSWYRQDPGLGLRQIYYSMNVEVTDKGDVPEGYKVSRKEKRNFPLILESPSPNQTSLYFCASRRQGENEKLFFGSGTQLSVL.

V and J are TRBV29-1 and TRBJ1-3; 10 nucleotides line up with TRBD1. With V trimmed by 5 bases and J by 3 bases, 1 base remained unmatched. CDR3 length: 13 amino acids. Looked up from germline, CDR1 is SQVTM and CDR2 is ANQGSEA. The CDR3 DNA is TGCAGCGTTTGGACAGGGGGTGGAAACACCATATATTTT. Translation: CSVWTGGGNTIYF.

CDR3 residues: CASSEGGAGQPQHF. CDR3 coding DNA: TGTGCCAGCAGCGAGGGGGGGGCGGGTCAGCCCCAGCATTTT. The rearrangement joins TRBV14 to TRBJ1-5, with a weak D call TRBD1 (6 bases). The CDR3 contains 14 residues. Germline-derived CDR1 and CDR2 are SGHDN and FVKESK. Trimming pared 5 bases from V and 6 bases from J, leaving 14 bases between.

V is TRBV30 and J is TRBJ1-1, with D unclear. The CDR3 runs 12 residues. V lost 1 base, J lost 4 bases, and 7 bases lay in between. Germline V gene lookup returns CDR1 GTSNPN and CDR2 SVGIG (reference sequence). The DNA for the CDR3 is TGTGCCTGGAGTGGAGGGTTCACTGAAGCTTTCTTT. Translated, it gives CAWSGGFTEAFF.

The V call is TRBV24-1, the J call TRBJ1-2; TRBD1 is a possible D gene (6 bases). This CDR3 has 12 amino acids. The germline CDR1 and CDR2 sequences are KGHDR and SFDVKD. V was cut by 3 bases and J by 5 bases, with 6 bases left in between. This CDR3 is CATSDTGYGYTF. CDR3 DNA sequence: TGTGCCACCAGTGATACAGGGTATGGCTACACCTTC.

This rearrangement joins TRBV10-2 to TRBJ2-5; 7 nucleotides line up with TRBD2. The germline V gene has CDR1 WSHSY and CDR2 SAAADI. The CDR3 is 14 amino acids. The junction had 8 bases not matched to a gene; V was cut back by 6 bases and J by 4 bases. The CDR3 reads CASRAGLLPETQYF. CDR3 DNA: TGCGCCAGCAGAGCGGGACTACTCCCAGAGACCCAGTACTTC.

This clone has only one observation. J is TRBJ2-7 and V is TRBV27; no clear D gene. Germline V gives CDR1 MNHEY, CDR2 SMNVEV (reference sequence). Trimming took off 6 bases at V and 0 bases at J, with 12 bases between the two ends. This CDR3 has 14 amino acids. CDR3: CASRYRLVSYEQYF. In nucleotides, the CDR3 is TGTGCCAGCAGGTACCGGTTGGTCTCCTACGAGCAGTACTTC.

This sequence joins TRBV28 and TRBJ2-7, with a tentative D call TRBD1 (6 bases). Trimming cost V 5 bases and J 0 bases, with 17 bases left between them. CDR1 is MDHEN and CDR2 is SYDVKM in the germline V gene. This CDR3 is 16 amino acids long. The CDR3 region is CASSRTQGLNSYEQYF. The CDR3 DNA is TGTGCCAGCAGTAGAACACAGGGTTTGAACTCCTACGAGCAGTACTTC.

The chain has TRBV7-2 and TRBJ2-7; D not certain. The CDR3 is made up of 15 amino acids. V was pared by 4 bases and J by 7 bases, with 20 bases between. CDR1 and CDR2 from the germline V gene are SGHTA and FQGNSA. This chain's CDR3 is CASSSSWALLSEQYF. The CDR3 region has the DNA TGTGCCAGCAGCTCGTCCTGGGCCTTGCTTTCGGAGCAGTACTTC.

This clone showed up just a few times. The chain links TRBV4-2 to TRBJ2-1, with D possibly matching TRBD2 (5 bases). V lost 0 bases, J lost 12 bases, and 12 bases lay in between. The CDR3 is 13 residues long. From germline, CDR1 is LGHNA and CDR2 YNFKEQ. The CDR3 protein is CASSQDMDSWQFF. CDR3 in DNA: TGTGCCAGCAGCCAAGATATGGACTCCTGGCAGTTCTTC.

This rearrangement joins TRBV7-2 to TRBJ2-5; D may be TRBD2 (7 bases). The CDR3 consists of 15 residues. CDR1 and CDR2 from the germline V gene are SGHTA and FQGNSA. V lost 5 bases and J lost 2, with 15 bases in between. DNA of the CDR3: TGTGCCAGCAGCCTATCTAGGGGGGGGCAAGAGACCCAGTACTTC. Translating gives CASSLSRGGQETQYF.

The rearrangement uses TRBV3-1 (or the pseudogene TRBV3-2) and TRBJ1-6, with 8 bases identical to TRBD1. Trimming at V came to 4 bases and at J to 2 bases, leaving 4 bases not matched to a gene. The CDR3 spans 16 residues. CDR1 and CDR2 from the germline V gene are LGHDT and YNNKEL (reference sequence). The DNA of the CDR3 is TGTGCCAGCAGCCGCGGACAGGGCACCTATAATTCACCCCTCCACTTT. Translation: CASSRGQGTYNSPLHF.

As DNA, the CDR3 is TGTGCCATCAGTGATGGGACAATCTACGAGCAGTACTTC. It specifies CAISDGTIYEQYF. This chain connects TRBV10-3 to TRBJ2-7; D is perhaps TRBD1 (6 bases). Germline values: CDR1 ENHRY, CDR2 SYGVKD. The V end lost 3 bases, the J end lost 3 bases, and 9 bases lay between the germline ends. The CDR3 has 13 residues.

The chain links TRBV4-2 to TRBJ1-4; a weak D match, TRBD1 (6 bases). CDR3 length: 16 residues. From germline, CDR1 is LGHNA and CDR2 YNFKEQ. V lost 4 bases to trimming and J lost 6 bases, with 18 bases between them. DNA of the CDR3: TGTGCCAGCAGCCGCGGGGGGGGACAATCGGATGAAAAACTGTTTTTT. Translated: CASSRGGGQSDEKLFF.

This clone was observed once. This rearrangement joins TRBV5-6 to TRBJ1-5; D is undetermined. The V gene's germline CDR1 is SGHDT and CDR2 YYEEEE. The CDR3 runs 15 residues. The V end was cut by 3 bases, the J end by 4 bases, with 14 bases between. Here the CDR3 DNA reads TGTGCCAGCAGCTCGGCTCGGAGGCCAAATCAGCCCCAGCATTTT. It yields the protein CASSSARRPNQPQHF. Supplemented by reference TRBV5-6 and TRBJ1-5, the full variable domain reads DAGVTQSPTHLIKTRGQQVTLRCSPKSGHDTVSWYQQALGQGPQFIFQYYEEEERQRGNFPDRFSGHQFPNYSSELNVNALLLGDSALYLCASSSARRPNQPQHFGDGTRLSIL.

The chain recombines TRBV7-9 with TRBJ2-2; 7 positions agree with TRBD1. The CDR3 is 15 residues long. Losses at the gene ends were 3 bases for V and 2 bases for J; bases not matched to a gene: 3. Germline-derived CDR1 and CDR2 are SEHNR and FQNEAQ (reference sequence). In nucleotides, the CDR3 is TGTGCCAGCAGCTTTGGGACAGCTAACACCGGGGAGCTGTTTTTT. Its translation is CASSFGTANTGELFF. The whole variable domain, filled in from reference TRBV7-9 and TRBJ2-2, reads DTGVSQNPRHKITKRGQNVTFRCDPISEHNRLYWYRQTLGQGPEFLTYFQNEAQLEKSRLLSDRFSAERPKGSFSTLEIQRTEQGDSAMYLCASSFGTANTGELFFGEGSRLTVL.

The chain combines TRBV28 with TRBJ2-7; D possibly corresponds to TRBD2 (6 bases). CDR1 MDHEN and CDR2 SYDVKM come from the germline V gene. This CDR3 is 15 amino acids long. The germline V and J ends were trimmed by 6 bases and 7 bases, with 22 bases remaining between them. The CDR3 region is CASSILRGSGTEQYF. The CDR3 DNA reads TGTGCCAGCAGCATTCTAAGAGGTTCGGGGACTGAGCAGTACTTC.

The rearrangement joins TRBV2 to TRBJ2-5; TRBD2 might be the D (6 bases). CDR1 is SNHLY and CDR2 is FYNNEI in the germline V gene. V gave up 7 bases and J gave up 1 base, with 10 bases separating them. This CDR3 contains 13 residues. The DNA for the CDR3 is TGTGCCAGCAATGAGCGGGTCCAAGAGACCCAGTACTTC. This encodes CASNERVQETQYF.

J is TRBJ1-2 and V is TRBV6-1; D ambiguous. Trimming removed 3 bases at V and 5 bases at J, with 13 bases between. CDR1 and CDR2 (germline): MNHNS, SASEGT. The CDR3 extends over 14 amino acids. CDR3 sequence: CASSDDSPPYGYTF. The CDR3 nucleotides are TGTGCCAGCAGTGACGACTCCCCCCCTTATGGCTACACCTTC.

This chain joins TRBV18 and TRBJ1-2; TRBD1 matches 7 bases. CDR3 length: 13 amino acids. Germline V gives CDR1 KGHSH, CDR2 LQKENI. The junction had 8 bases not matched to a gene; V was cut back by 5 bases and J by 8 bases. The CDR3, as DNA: TGTGCCAGCTCATCAGGACAGGAGGGGGGCTACACCTTC. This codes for CASSSGQEGGYTF.

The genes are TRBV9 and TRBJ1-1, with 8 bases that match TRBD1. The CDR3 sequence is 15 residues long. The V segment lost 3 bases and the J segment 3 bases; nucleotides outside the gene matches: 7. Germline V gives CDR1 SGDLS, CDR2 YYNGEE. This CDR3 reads CASSGRQGPYTEAFF. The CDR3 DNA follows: TGTGCCAGCAGCGGGCGACAGGGGCCTTACACTGAAGCTTTCTTT.